The TCR beta chain described here comes from a study of CD8 T cells in ankylosing spondylitis. Study-wide results and caveats: Those disease-linked clones were CD8+; they were also relatively rare in peripheral blood. Typical of ankylosing spondylitis blood, it appeared, was a TCR beta motif of 7 or 8 highly homologous variants. Reportedly, matched ankylosing spondylitis synovial fluid was significantly enriched for disease-linked clones. Some of the motif variants had earlier been found in reactive arthritis patients' fluid and blood.

A quantitative 5'-RACE method, one with molecular barcodes, was used to make TCR beta libraries. TCRdb passed the 5' RACE reads through MiXCR, listing each CDR3 protein once. The sample yields some 840,000 distinct CDR3 sequences, 12% seen once. Between the trimmed V and J ends, which lost 5 bases and 4 bases, there was a span of 19 bases. The CDR3 totals 16 residues. Per germline, CDR1 MNHNS and CDR2 SASEGT. On this clonotype: Its matching antigen is unknown.

V and J are TRBV6-1 and TRBJ2-3; D call uncertain. This receptor was taken from a male donor with ankylosing spondylitis. Sequenced sample: blood, either unsorted or a sorted T cell fraction (not recorded which). The CDR3 region is CASSPGPRPGPDTQYF. In DNA, the CDR3 is TGTGCCAGCAGTCCGGGCCCCCGGCCAGGCCCAGATACGCAGTATTTT.